This T cell receptor (beta chain) comes out of a study of metastatic and nonmetastatic thyroid tumors. Per the authors' pipeline: A distant-metastasis classifier for papillary thyroid cancer was built using CDR3 differences across clinicopathological groups. TCRdb re-called clones from the PCR reads using MiXCR. The V and J calls shown here were made by TCRdb, not taken from the authors' results. The table lists over 50,000 clones, more than 25% of them singletons. Unmatched junction bases numbered 3, after V lost 0 bases and J lost 0 bases. In germline, CDR1 is SGDLS, CDR2 YYNGEE. This CDR3 is 16 amino acids long. This clone was recorded many times. Each patient went into thyroid surgery without having received any treatment.

What was sequenced was blood. The rearrangement uses TRBV9 and TRBJ1-5; 7 nucleotides match TRBD1. The clonotype comes from a female donor with papillary thyroid cancer or a benign thyroid nodule (not recorded which). Some clones in this sample may be carry-over from other donors' samples. This CDR3 is CASSVGWDSSNQPQHF. DNA for the CDR3: TGTGCCAGCAGCGTAGGGTGGGACAGTAGCAATCAGCCCCAGCATTTT.